This T cell receptor beta chain emerged from a study of blood T cell repertoires in COVID-19. Overall study: PBMCs, B-cell-depleted T cells, or T cells were the source of the cDNA or gDNA that made up the material.

In the authors' methods: For nucleated cells, counts were estimated from reference gene primer amplification. Sequencing used immunoSEQ multiplex PCR; TCRdb keeps in-frame clones, though not all of them. D and trimming come from the DNA, and the V and J calls and clone size come from that table. The top ten hold roughly 1.2% of the sample, which has around 380,000 clones, roughly 86% seen once. The CDR3 has 15 residues. With 1 base clipped from V and 9 bases from J, the junction kept 6 bases outside the gene matches. The germline V gene encodes CDR1 SEHNR and CDR2 FQNEAQ (reference sequence). This sequence was found in a human donor with acute or convalescent COVID-19. The donor label of this sample is uncertain. The chain employs TRBV7-9 and TRBJ1-6, with 7 nucleotides matching TRBD1. What was sequenced was peripheral blood. This CDR3 is CASSLGDRVGSPLHF. CDR3 bases: TGTGCCAGCAGCTTAGGAGACAGGGTCGGTTCACCCCTCCACTTT.